These 20 T cell receptor beta chains came from one sample sequenced in a study of T cells after yellow fever vaccination. TCRdb processed the 5' RACE reads anew with MiXCR; each CDR3 protein has one entry. Among around 100,000 distinct CDR3 sequences, 8.4% were seen once, and the ten largest hold 25%. The sample in question was CD8+ T cells sorted from PBMCs, obtained 45 days after the yellow fever booster vaccination. These receptors came from a young man who received the YFV17D yellow fever vaccine.

The table lists this clonotype with a few counts. This sequence joins TRBV20-1 and TRBJ2-1; D is uncertain. Trimming pared 3 bases from V and 9 bases from J, leaving 9 bases between. This CDR3 has 11 amino acids. CDR1 DFQATT and CDR2 SNEGSKA come from the germline V gene (reference sequence). CDR3 in DNA: TGCAGTGCTAGGGCCGTAAGTGAGCAGTTCTTC. It is translated as CSARAVSEQFF.

This clonotype was detected a few times. The chain is built from TRBV9 and TRBJ2-2, with D possibly being TRBD1 (5 bases). The germline V gene encodes CDR1 SGDLS and CDR2 YYNGEE. V was cut by 0 bases and J by 3 bases, with 9 bases left in between. CDR3 size: 15 residues. The CDR3 DNA reads TGTGCCAGCAGCGTAGGTGACAGTCACACCGGGGAGCTGTTTTTT. Protein: CASSVGDSHTGELFF. Full variable domain (remainder filled in from reference TRBV9 and TRBJ2-2): DSGVTQTPKHLITATGQRVTLRCSPRSGDLSVYWYQQSLDQGLQFLIQYYNGEERAKGNILERFSAQQFPDLHSELNLSSLELGDSALYFCASSVGDSHTGELFFGEGSRLTVL.

CDR3 loop: CASSLSGLGLQFF. Here the CDR3 DNA reads TGTGCCAGCAGTTTATCGGGACTAGGATTGCAGTTCTTC. The chain joins TRBV12-3 or TRBV12-4 to TRBJ2-1, with 8 bases fitting TRBD2. V was pared by 2 bases and J by 12 bases, with 6 bases of the junction left unmatched. The CDR3 consists of 13 residues.

There are many counts of this clonotype. This chain uses TRBV20-1 with TRBJ2-7; 7 nucleotides align to TRBD2. V lost 2 bases to trimming and J lost 6 bases; unmatched junction nucleotides: 13. The germline gives CDR1 DFQATT, CDR2 SNEGSKA (reference sequence). The CDR3 has 15 residues. In DNA form, the CDR3 reads TGCAGTGCTAGAAGCCCCTCTAGCGGACTCCTCGAGCAGTACTTC. Its protein product is CSARSPSSGLLEQYF.

This clonotype was seen repeatedly, ten times or more. This chain uses TRBV28 with TRBJ2-7, with 8 positions matching TRBD1. V shed 3 bases, J shed 2 bases, and the junction held 9 bases outside the gene matches. The CDR3 sequence is 16 residues long. In germline, CDR1 is MDHEN, CDR2 SYDVKM. CDR3 residues: CASSFDSTGVTYEQYF. The CDR3 DNA follows: TGTGCCAGCAGTTTTGACTCGACAGGGGTTACCTACGAGCAGTACTTC.

The chain is built from TRBV2 and TRBJ2-2, with a possible D match to TRBD1 (7 bases). The V end lost 7 bases, the J end lost 8 bases, and 8 bases lay between the germline ends. Per the germline V gene, CDR1 is SNHLY and CDR2 is FYNNEI. This CDR3 contains 11 residues. CDR3 nucleotides: TGTGCCAGCACAGGGGGGGGGGAGCTGTTTTTT. Its translation is CASTGGGELFF. The whole variable domain, remainder taken from reference TRBV2 and TRBJ2-2, is EPEVTQTPSHQVTQMGQEVILRCVPISNHLYFYWYRQILGQKVEFLVSFYNNEISEKSEIFDDQFSVERPDGSNFTLKIRSTKLEDSAMYFCASTGGGELFFGEGSRLTVL.

At least ten counts were recorded for this clonotype. The genes are TRBV6-5 and TRBJ1-5; no firm D call. Deletions cut 4 bases from V and 10 bases from J, with 14 bases between. The germline V gene has CDR1 MNHEY and CDR2 SVGAGI. The CDR3 covers 13 residues. The CDR3 DNA reads TGTGCCAGCAGTTCCTCCTCGGGGTTACCCCAGCATTTT. Translation gives CASSSSSGLPQHF.

This clonotype was counted many times. V usage is TRBV29-1 and J usage is TRBJ2-7; no firm D call. Trimming cost V 0 bases and J 0 bases, with 9 bases left between them. This CDR3 is built from 14 residues. Per germline, CDR1 SQVTM and CDR2 ANQGSEA. The chain's CDR3 is CSVEDRTSSYEQYF. CDR3 nucleotide sequence: TGCAGCGTTGAAGATCGGACCTCCTCCTACGAGCAGTACTTC.

At least ten counts were recorded for this clonotype. The chain carries TRBV7-9 and TRBJ1-4, with a weak D call TRBD1 (6 bases). The CDR3 spans 14 residues. Germline assignment: CDR1 SEHNR and CDR2 FQNEAQ (reference sequence). V lost 11 bases and J 5 bases, leaving 18 bases between the germline ends. The CDR3 loop is CAGAEIGGNEKLFF. CDR3 sequence (DNA): TGTGCCGGAGCGGAAATAGGGGGGAATGAAAAACTGTTTTTT.

This clonotype was seen a few times. CDR3 region: CASSEEGTSGNDEQFF. CDR3 DNA sequence: TGTGCCAGCAGCGAGGAAGGGACTAGCGGGAACGATGAGCAGTTCTTC. This chain connects TRBV7-9 to TRBJ2-1; TRBD2 aligns across 13 bases. This CDR3 is built from 16 residues. J gave up 8 bases and V 5 bases, and 9 bases lay outside the gene matches. Germline-derived CDR1 and CDR2 are SEHNR and FQNEAQ (reference sequence). The complete variable domain, with remaining parts taken from reference TRBV7-9 and TRBJ2-1, reads DTGVSQNPRHKITKRGQNVTFRCDPISEHNRLYWYRQTLGQGPEFLTYFQNEAQLEKSRLLSDRFSAERPKGSFSTLEIQRTEQGDSAMYLCASSEEGTSGNDEQFFGPGTRLTVL.

This clonotype was recorded a few times. V usage is TRBV20-1 and J usage is TRBJ2-1, with 15 nucleotides matching TRBD2. The CDR3 runs 18 residues. Germline loops: CDR1 DFQATT, CDR2 SNEGSKA (reference sequence). V gave up 6 bases and J gave up 5 bases; unmatched junction bases: 14. CDR3 in DNA: TGCAGTGCCCAGGGACTAGCGGGAGGCATCTCTTGGGACAATGAGCAGTTCTTC. As protein: CSAQGLAGGISWDNEQFF.

V usage is TRBV29-1 and J usage is TRBJ1-2; D gene unclear. V was clipped by 3 bases and J by 5 bases, with 7 bases between them. From germline, CDR1 is SQVTM and CDR2 ANQGSEA. This CDR3 comprises 11 residues. Written as DNA, the CDR3 is TGCAGCGTTGATTCCGGGTATGGCTACACCTTC. It yields the protein CSVDSGYGYTF.

This clonotype was seen at least ten times. The chain couples TRBV4-3 to TRBJ1-1; TRBD1 might be the D (5 bases). Trimming cost V 7 bases and J 5 bases, with 17 bases left between them. The CDR3 totals 14 residues. From germline, CDR1 is LGHNA and CDR2 YSLEER. CDR3 in amino acids: CASTQQGDGTEAFF. Written as DNA, the CDR3 is TGCGCCAGCACTCAGCAGGGTGATGGGACTGAAGCTTTCTTT.

This clonotype was counted a few times. J is TRBJ2-7 and V is TRBV27; the match to TRBD2 covers 9 bases. J was trimmed by 5 bases and V by 3 bases; bases with no gene match: 11. Germline lookup yields CDR1 MNHEY and CDR2 SMNVEV (reference sequence). The CDR3 consists of 16 residues. CDR3 bases: TGTGCCAGCAGTTTTACCAGCGGGAGGAGTATTGACGAGCAGTACTTC. It translates to CASSFTSGRSIDEQYF.

This clonotype was counted many times. The V gene is TRBV7-9, the J gene TRBJ2-7; 11 bases line up with TRBD2. Germline V lookup: CDR1 SEHNR, CDR2 FQNEAQ (reference sequence). Unmatched junction bases numbered 7, after V lost 5 bases and J lost 4 bases. The CDR3 sequence is 15 residues long. Written as DNA, the CDR3 is TGTGCCAGCAGCATAACTAGCGGGAGCGGGTACGAGCAGTACTTC. It yields the protein CASSITSGSGYEQYF.

This clonotype was seen repeatedly, ten times or more. V is TRBV27 and J is TRBJ2-2; TRBD2 agrees at 9 bases. Germline CDR1 MNHEY, CDR2 SMNVEV (reference sequence). The CDR3 runs 15 residues. Unmatched junction bases numbered 10, after V lost 6 bases and J lost 8 bases. CDR3 sequence: CASRLAGGPSGELFF. The CDR3 DNA sequence: TGTGCCAGCAGACTTGCGGGAGGGCCGAGTGGGGAGCTGTTTTTT.

This clonotype was observed a handful of times. The rearrangement joins TRBV6-2 or TRBV6-3 to TRBJ2-3, with D unclear. CDR1 and CDR2 from the germline V gene are MNHEY and SVGEGT. V lost 2 bases, J lost 5 bases, and 14 bases lay in between. CDR3 size: 15 residues. This CDR3 is CASSYVSSGIDTQYF. CDR3 coding DNA: TGTGCCAGCAGTTACGTATCGTCGGGTATAGATACGCAGTATTTT.

This clonotype was counted ten times or more. The chain links TRBV6-6 to TRBJ1-5; D not certain. CDR1 is MNHNY and CDR2 is SVGAGI in the germline V gene (reference sequence). This CDR3 spans 11 amino acids. V was pared by 6 bases and J by 4 bases, with 4 bases between. CDR3 residues: CASSSNQPQHF. CDR3 DNA: TGTGCCAGCAGCTCTAATCAGCCCCAGCATTTT.

This clonotype was seen repeatedly, ten times or more. This chain links TRBV20-1 with TRBJ2-7; no clear D. The CDR3 has 11 residues. Trimming removed 0 bases from V and 4 bases from J, with 4 bases in between. CDR1 and CDR2 (germline): DFQATT, SNEGSKA (reference sequence). The CDR3 DNA reads as TGCAGTGCTAGAGAGGTGTACGAGCAGTACTTC. This encodes CSAREVYEQYF.

This clonotype was seen ten or more times. The chain combines TRBV7-9 with TRBJ2-1; D is uncertain. The CDR3 has 13 residues. The germline gives CDR1 SEHNR, CDR2 FQNEAQ (reference sequence). V was clipped by 6 bases and J by 6 bases, with 12 bases between them. CDR3 in DNA: TGTGCCAGCAGACCAGGTCCCGTCAATGAGCAGTTCTTC. Protein: CASRPGPVNEQFF.